This TCR beta chain stems from a study of beta chain features in type 1 diabetes. Study results and caveats: A moderate, significant TCRB CDR3 shortening appeared in type 1 diabetes across four CD4+ subsets.

Germline CDR1 and CDR2: KGHSH and LQKENI. This CDR3 is 15 amino acids long. J gave up 3 bases and V 0 bases, and 4 bases lay outside the gene matches. This clone was detected only a few times. Antigen unknown. The study reverse transcribed the entire isolated RNA, so it sequenced expressed TCRB transcripts. The method was immunoSEQ multiplex PCR; TCRdb's version includes in-frame clones alone and lacks a portion of them. The data contain 250,000 or so clones, 20% of them seen just once; the ten biggest clones take up about 0.028%. V usage is TRBV18 and J usage is TRBJ1-1, with 7 bases lining up with TRBD1. This TCR was recovered from a woman aged 40 to 50 with type 1 diabetes. Sequencing input: naive CD4+ T cells from blood. Written as DNA, the CDR3 is TGTGCCAGCTCACCACCTAACGGACAGGACACTGAAGCTTTCTTT. The encoded protein is CASSPPNGQDTEAFF.